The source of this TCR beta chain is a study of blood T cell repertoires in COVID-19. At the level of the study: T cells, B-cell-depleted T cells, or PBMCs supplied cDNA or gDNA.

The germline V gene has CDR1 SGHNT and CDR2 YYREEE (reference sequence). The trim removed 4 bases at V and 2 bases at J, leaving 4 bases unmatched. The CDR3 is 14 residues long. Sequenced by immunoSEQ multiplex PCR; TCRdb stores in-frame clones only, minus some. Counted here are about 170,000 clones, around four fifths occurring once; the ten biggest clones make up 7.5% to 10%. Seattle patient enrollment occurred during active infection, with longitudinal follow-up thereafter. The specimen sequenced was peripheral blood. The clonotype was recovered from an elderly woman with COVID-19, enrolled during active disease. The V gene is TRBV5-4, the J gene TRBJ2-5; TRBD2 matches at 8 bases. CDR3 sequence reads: CASSTSGSQETQYF. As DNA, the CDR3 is TGTGCCAGCAGCACCAGCGGGAGTCAAGAGACCCAGTACTTC.